This T cell receptor beta chain derives from a study of T-cell reconstitution after alpha-beta-depleted transplantation in children. Broader study findings: Reports say that about two months after transplant, the alpha-beta T cells came out of several hundred graft clones that had expanded.

Ten or more counts support this clonotype. Its specificity is not known. There are 13 residues in the CDR3. V was pared by 5 bases and J by 3 bases, with 3 bases of the junction left unmatched. Unique molecular identifiers were used to barcode this TCRbeta library. TCRdb used MiXCR to reprocess the PCR reads, holding one entry per CDR3 protein. In the table there are about 280,000 distinct CDR3 sequences, more than 9% of which are singletons. Source: peripheral blood, taken 180 days after TCRalphabeta/CD19-depleted stem cell transplant. The chain carries TRBV12-3 or TRBV12-4 and TRBJ1-2; 7 bases agree with TRBD1. This receptor was identified in a male patient aged 2 to 10 who had a stem cell transplant for chronic granulomatous disease, so the T cells may come from the graft donor. The CDR3 bases are TGTGCCAGCAGTCGGGACAGTTACTATGGCTACACCTTC. Its protein is CASSRDSYYGYTF.